This TCR beta chain was retrieved from a study of T cells in Graves' hyperthyroidism and ophthalmopathy. Patients were aged 18 to 65, had disease duration under 2 months, and had newly diagnosed hyperthyroidism. Researchers took RNA transcripts and amplified the TCR beta CDR3 regions from them. Carried out on the TCR CDR3, a first-round RT-PCR used the HTBI primer set. TCRdb fed the multiplex PCR reads into MiXCR, producing one record per CDR3 protein. The sample consists of around 700,000 distinct CDR3 sequences, roughly a third of them appearing once. This clonotype has just a few counts. Its antigen is unidentified. Study results and limitations: Blood held most thyroid clonotypes expanded above 0.001 frequency.

Sequenced: blood. The receptor was isolated from a woman in her thirties or forties with Graves' hyperthyroidism.

The CDR3 sequence: CASRTGHRQGYTF. The DNA of the CDR3 is TGTGCCAGCAGAACCGGGCACCGGCAAGGCTACACCTTC. V gene TRBV28 combines with J gene TRBJ1-2; D unclear. Trimming left V 6 bases short and J 8 bases short, with 16 bases between. Germline CDR1 is MDHEN and CDR2 is SYDVKM. The CDR3 has 13 residues.